Presented here are 22 T cell receptor beta chains from one specimen sequenced in a study of CD8 T cells in Susac syndrome. With random hexamers, reverse transcription was performed on roughly 0.5 to 1 ug of RNA. Via MiXCR, TCRdb re-called the immunoSEQ multiplex PCR reads, giving one row per CDR3 protein. The sample consists of about 190,000 distinct CDR3 sequences, 90% to 96% of them appearing once. The source material was CD4+ T cells from PBMCs. The receptor set was obtained from a human donor with Susac syndrome.

The rearrangement links TRBV20-1 to TRBJ2-1, with D tentatively TRBD2 (6 bases). The CDR3 is 17 amino acids. The germline CDR1 and CDR2 sequences are DFQATT and SNEGSKA (reference sequence). Trimming took off 0 bases at V and 2 bases at J, with 17 bases between the two ends. CDR3 sequence (DNA): TGCAGTGCTAGAGACCCGACCGGGACTCCCACCTACAATGAGCAGTTCTTC. Translating it yields CSARDPTGTPTYNEQFF.

CDR3 coding DNA: TGTGCCAGCAGCTTCTATGGGGAGGAGACCCAGTACTTC. Translated, it gives CASSFYGEETQYF. V is TRBV5-8 and J is TRBJ2-5; perhaps TRBD2 as D (5 bases). CDR1 is SGHTS, CDR2 YDEGEE, per germline. V gave up 2 bases and J gave up 5 bases, with 10 bases separating them. CDR3 length equals 13 residues. Full variable domain (outside the CDR3, taken from reference TRBV5-8 and TRBJ2-5): EAGVTQSPTHLIKTRGQQATLRCSPISGHTSVYWYQQALGLGLQFLLWYDEGEERNRGNFPPRFSGRQFPNYSSELNVNALELEDSALYLCASSFYGEETQYFGPGTRLLVL.

The rearrangement joins TRBV9 to TRBJ2-7, with 7 nucleotides matching TRBD2. The V segment lost 4 bases and the J segment 6 bases; nucleotides outside the gene matches: 13. This CDR3 has 15 residues. The V gene's germline CDR1 is SGDLS and CDR2 YYNGEE. The CDR3: CASSTISRGSREQYF. In DNA, the CDR3 is TGTGCCAGCAGCACCATATCGCGGGGGAGCCGCGAGCAGTACTTC.

The chain has TRBV2 and TRBJ2-1; D unclear. CDR1 and CDR2 from the germline V gene are SNHLY and FYNNEI. The V end lost 5 bases, the J end lost 10 bases, and 12 bases lay between the germline ends. This CDR3 contains 12 residues. CDR3 residues: CASSQSLLEQFF. The CDR3 DNA sequence: TGTGCCAGCAGTCAATCGCTTCTAGAGCAGTTCTTC. The variable domain in full, with the rest retrieved from reference TRBV2 and TRBJ2-1, is EPEVTQTPSHQVTQMGQEVILRCVPISNHLYFYWYRQILGQKVEFLVSFYNNEISEKSEIFDDQFSVERPDGSNFTLKIRSTKLEDSAMYFCASSQSLLEQFFGPGTRLTVL.

V is TRBV29-1 and J is TRBJ1-2; 7 bases match TRBD1. CDR1 and CDR2 (germline): SQVTM, ANQGSEA. J lost 3 bases, V lost 2 bases, and 9 bases had no gene match. The CDR3 spans 15 residues. CDR3 sequence: CSVEKRQGRHYGYTF. CDR3 sequence (DNA): TGCAGCGTTGAAAAGAGACAGGGTCGCCACTATGGCTACACCTTC.

V and J are TRBV7-9 and TRBJ2-1; 7 bases are a match to TRBD1. The germline gives CDR1 SEHNR, CDR2 FQNEAQ (reference sequence). J lost 7 bases, V lost 5 bases, and 5 bases had no gene match. This CDR3 is built from 13 residues. CDR3 in amino acids: CASSKGAVNEQFF. Written as DNA, the CDR3 is TGTGCCAGCAGCAAGGGGGCTGTTAATGAGCAGTTCTTC.

The gene calls are TRBV7-9 and TRBJ2-2, with D unclear. The germline V gene has CDR1 SEHNR and CDR2 FQNEAQ (reference sequence). The CDR3 extends over 12 amino acids. Trimming stripped 10 bases from V and 3 bases from J, with 9 bases between. As DNA, the CDR3 is TGTGCCATAAAGACTGACACCGGGGAGCTGTTTTTT. Its protein product is CAIKTDTGELFF.

This chain links TRBV6-5 with TRBJ1-2; perhaps TRBD1 as D (5 bases). Trimming stripped 5 bases from V and 4 bases from J, with 11 bases between. Germline V CDR1 and CDR2: MNHEY, SVGAGI. This CDR3 spans 13 amino acids. CDR3 sequence reads: CASSLTDLYGYTF. The DNA of the CDR3 is TGTGCCAGCAGTCTGACAGACCTCTATGGCTACACCTTC.

This chain links TRBV29-1 with TRBJ2-7; tentatively, D is TRBD1 (6 bases). CDR3 size: 11 residues. V lost 7 bases, J lost 1 base, and 8 bases lay in between. The germline gives CDR1 SQVTM, CDR2 ANQGSEA. Here the CDR3 reads CSAGQSYEQYF. The CDR3 DNA reads TGCAGCGCAGGACAGTCCTACGAGCAGTACTTC.

The chain recombines TRBV20-1 with TRBJ2-3, with D possibly TRBD1 on 6 matching bases. The CDR3 sequence is 14 residues long. In germline, CDR1 is DFQATT, CDR2 SNEGSKA (reference sequence). Trimming removed 3 bases at V and 0 bases at J, with 10 bases between. CDR3 nucleotide sequence: TGCAGTGCTAGGACCGACAGGAGCACAGATACGCAGTATTTT. It is translated as CSARTDRSTDTQYF.

The chain carries TRBV30 and TRBJ1-6; D gene uncertain. The V gene's germline CDR1 is GTSNPN and CDR2 SVGIG (reference sequence). The CDR3 loop spans 12 amino acids. V dropped 6 bases and J dropped 7 bases, with 10 bases sitting between them. CDR3 sequence: CACTPGNSPLHF. CDR3 coding DNA: TGTGCCTGCACCCCCGGGAATTCACCCCTCCACTTT.

This chain links TRBV7-3 with TRBJ1-2; 8 bases are a match to TRBD1. V lost 1 base and J lost 4; bases outside the gene matches: 8. From germline, CDR1 is SGHTA and CDR2 FQGTGA. This CDR3 has 16 amino acids. The CDR3 reads CASSLIATGDRYGYTF. CDR3 in DNA: TGTGCCAGCAGCTTAATTGCGACAGGGGATCGCTATGGCTACACCTTC.

This chain joins TRBV5-1 and TRBJ2-1, with TRBD2 identical over 11 bases. This CDR3 is built from 16 residues. The V gene's germline CDR1 is SGHRS and CDR2 YFSETQ. Losses at the gene ends were 1 base for V and 7 bases for J; bases not matched to a gene: 7. CDR3 in amino acids: CASSLSGSGGVNEQFF. The CDR3 nucleotides read TGCGCCAGCAGCTTGTCTGGTAGCGGGGGGGTTAATGAGCAGTTCTTC.

This chain links TRBV12-3 or TRBV12-4 with TRBJ1-1; D is perhaps TRBD1 (6 bases). V gave up 1 base and J gave up 5 bases, with 11 bases separating them. The CDR3 covers 14 residues. The CDR3: CASSLVGGVTEAFF. In nucleotides, the CDR3 is TGTGCCAGCAGTTTAGTAGGGGGAGTTACTGAAGCTTTCTTT.

The chain carries TRBV3-1 and TRBJ2-4; 8 bases fit TRBD1. V dropped 4 bases and J dropped 7; count of bases not matched to a gene: 6. The CDR3 consists of 14 residues. Germline V gives CDR1 LGHDT, CDR2 YNNKEL (reference sequence). The CDR3 sequence is CASSLGRDRNIQYF. For the CDR3, the DNA is TGTGCCAGCAGCCTCGGCCGGGACAGGAACATTCAGTACTTC.

This rearrangement joins TRBV6-2 or TRBV6-3 to TRBJ2-2, with 9 bases lining up with TRBD2. The V gene end was trimmed by 2 bases and the J gene end by 5 bases; junction bases not matched to a gene: 6. CDR3 size: 16 residues. The germline CDR1 and CDR2 sequences are MNHEY and SVGEGT. CDR3 sequence: CASSYPVAGETGELFF. The CDR3 DNA reads as TGTGCCAGCAGTTACCCGGTAGCGGGGGAGACCGGGGAGCTGTTTTTT.

This rearrangement joins TRBV3-1 to TRBJ1-1; D ambiguous. The CDR3 totals 16 residues. With 0 bases removed from V and 8 bases from J, the gap between germline ends came to 19 bases. Looked up from germline, CDR1 is LGHDT and CDR2 is YNNKEL (reference sequence). Here the CDR3 DNA reads TGTGCCAGCAGCCAAGATCTTTCCTGGGCAGGTCAGGAAGCTTTCTTT. It translates to CASSQDLSWAGQEAFF.

This chain uses TRBV2 with TRBJ2-2, with TRBD2 matching over 8 bases. V lost 3 bases to trimming and J lost 3 bases; unmatched junction nucleotides: 3. This CDR3 is built from 15 residues. Germline CDR1 is SNHLY and CDR2 is FYNNEI. CDR3 nucleotide sequence: TGTGCCAGCAGTGAGAGCGGGGGAGACACCGGGGAGCTGTTTTTT. This codes for CASSESGGDTGELFF.

The rearrangement uses TRBV4-3 and TRBJ2-1; D possibly matches TRBD1 or TRBD2 (8 bases each). V lost 4 bases, J lost 4 bases, and 14 bases lay in between. Germline lookup yields CDR1 LGHNA and CDR2 YSLEER. The CDR3 covers 15 residues. CDR3 nucleotide sequence: TGCGCCAGCAGCCCAGGGGGCGGGGGGTACAATGAGCAGTTCTTC. Its translation: CASSPGGGGYNEQFF.

The chain is built from TRBV25-1 and TRBJ1-1; 8 bases agree with TRBD1. Germline CDR1 reads MGHDK; CDR2 reads SYGVNS. V lost 6 bases and J lost 4; bases outside the gene matches: 7. This CDR3 is 14 amino acids long. CDR3 sequence reads: CASRRQGAVTEAFF. In nucleotides, the CDR3 is TGTGCCAGCAGACGCCAGGGGGCAGTCACTGAAGCTTTCTTT.

The genes are TRBV6-5 and TRBJ2-3; 8 bases agree with TRBD2. The CDR3 contains 16 residues. The germline CDR1 and CDR2 sequences are MNHEY and SVGAGI. J lost 0 bases, V lost 4 bases, and 6 bases had no gene match. CDR3 nucleotides: TGTGCCAGCAGTTCCCTATCGGGGGGGAGCACAGATACGCAGTATTTT. Protein sequence: CASSSLSGGSTDTQYF.

The genes are TRBV2 and TRBJ2-1; D remains unclear. CDR3 size: 11 residues. The germline CDR1 and CDR2 sequences are SNHLY and FYNNEI. V was clipped by 6 bases and J by 3 bases, with 3 bases between them. The CDR3 reads CASRLYNEQFF. The CDR3, as DNA: TGTGCCAGCAGACTCTACAATGAGCAGTTCTTC.